Listed below are T cell receptor beta chains from one sample, sequenced in a study of blood T cell repertoires in COVID-19. Here immunoSEQ multiplex PCR was the method, and the copy in TCRdb shows in-frame clones only, minus some. Of hundreds of thousands of clones detected, 85% to 90% appear once; the ten largest clones hold less than 3.5%. Specimen: PBMCs or T cells enriched from blood (not recorded which). The receptors derive from a woman aged 50 to 60 who had been exposed to COVID-19. Both conserved end residues are part of each CDR3. The order of the fields is clone size, V gene, J gene, D gene, CDR3 protein, CDR3 DNA. D genes are given only for firm matches. For some rows the clone size is stated as once, few or many, or as a class when expanded; others skip it.

NA,TRBV2,TRBJ2-2,TRBD2,CASSDSGGPRGTGELFF,TGTGCCAGCAGTGATAGCGGGGGGCCTCGGGGCACCGGGGAGCTGTTTTTT
NA,TRBV5-1,TRBJ1-2,TRBD1,CASIGGQGYTF,TGCGCCAGCATCGGGGGACAGGGCTACACCTTC
NA,TRBV7-9,TRBJ2-5,NA,CASSLPARNGDNLETQYF,TGTGCCAGCAGCTTACCCGCCCGGAATGGAGATAATCTGGAGACCCAGTACTTC
NA,TRBV6-5,TRBJ1-4,NA,CASSNSQGSNEKLFF,TGTGCCAGCAGTAACTCCCAGGGGTCTAATGAAAAACTGTTTTTT
NA,TRBV19,TRBJ2-1,NA,CASSIWAGAYNEQFF,TGTGCCAGTAGTATTTGGGCAGGGGCGTACAATGAGCAGTTCTTC
NA,TRBV28,TRBJ1-1,TRBD1,CASSSDRGTEAFF,TGTGCCAGCAGTTCCGACAGGGGCACTGAAGCTTTCTTT
NA,TRBV6-6,TRBJ1-6,TRBD1,CASSPTGTGVTYNSPLHF,TGTGCCAGCAGTCCCACCGGGACAGGGGTTACCTATAATTCACCCCTCCACTTT
NA,TRBV18,TRBJ2-3,TRBD2,CASSRTSGTDTQYF,TGTGCCAGCTCACGGACTAGCGGCACAGATACGCAGTATTTT
once,TRBV2,TRBJ2-2,NA,CASSRLAGELFF,TGTGCCAGCAGTCGACTAGCCGGGGAGCTGTTTTTT
once,TRBV19,TRBJ2-7,NA,CASSIEPGPYEQYF,TGTGCCAGTAGTATAGAGCCAGGTCCCTACGAGCAGTACTTC
NA,TRBV5-4,TRBJ2-1,TRBD2,CASSPPGSGGAREQFF,TGTGCCAGCAGCCCCCCCGGGAGCGGGGGGGCCCGTGAGCAGTTCTTC
NA,TRBV28,TRBJ2-3,NA,CASDSGTDTQYF,TGTGCCAGTGATTCAGGGACAGATACGCAGTATTTT
once,TRBV6-5,TRBJ1-1,NA,CACHRGTGNTEAFF,TGTGCCTGCCATCGGGGGACGGGGAACACTGAAGCTTTCTTT
NA,TRBV11-2,TRBJ2-5,NA,CASGQLQETQYF,TGTGCCAGCGGACAGCTCCAAGAGACCCAGTACTTC
NA,TRBV25-1,TRBJ2-5,NA,CASTWPGHGVETQYF,TGTGCCAGCACGTGGCCGGGACACGGGGTAGAGACCCAGTACTTC
NA,TRBV15,TRBJ2-2,TRBD1,CATSRDRRQGFTGELFF,TGTGCCACCAGCAGAGATCGGAGACAGGGCTTTACCGGGGAGCTGTTTTTT
NA,TRBV21-1,TRBJ1-5,NA,CASSFKEVRGTREEQPQHF,TGTGCCAGCAGTTTCAAAGAGGTCAGGGGGACAAGGGAAGAACAGCCCCAGCATTTT
NA,TRBV18,TRBJ2-7,TRBD1,CASSPRTGDNEQYF,TGTGCCAGCTCACCAAGGACAGGGGACAACGAGCAGTACTTC
once,TRBV13,TRBJ2-7,NA,CASSALTGVFEQYF,TGTGCCAGCAGCGCCCTAACAGGTGTTTTCGAGCAGTACTTC
NA,TRBV15,TRBJ1-2,NA,CATSRDVGGGYTF,TGTGCCACCAGCAGAGATGTCGGCGGAGGCTACACCTTC
NA,TRBV5-1,TRBJ1-1,NA,CASTATAMNTEAFF,TGCGCCAGCACCGCCACAGCTATGAACACTGAAGCTTTCTTT
NA,TRBV30,TRBJ1-1,NA,CAFGRGTAGHTEAFF,TGTGCCTTCGGTCGAGGGACCGCGGGACACACTGAAGCTTTCTTT
once,TRBV2,TRBJ2-5,TRBD1,CASGNRGRETQYF,TGTGCCAGCGGAAACAGGGGCCGGGAGACCCAGTACTTC
NA,TRBV13,TRBJ2-6,NA,CASSPQGGTGGANVLTF,TGTGCCAGCAGCCCCCAGGGGGGCACCGGTGGGGCCAACGTCCTGACTTTC
NA,TRBV6-1,TRBJ2-7,TRBD1,CASSETGQGVYEQYF,TGTGCCAGCAGTGAAACGGGACAGGGGGTCTACGAGCAGTACTTC
NA,TRBV28,TRBJ1-2,TRBD1,CASSLPARTGVFLGYGYTF,TGTGCCAGCAGTTTACCTGCACGGACAGGGGTTTTCTTGGGCTATGGCTACACCTTC
NA,TRBV6-1,TRBJ2-5,TRBD2,CASSEQIAGYQETQYF,TGTGCCAGCAGTGAACAGATAGCGGGGTACCAAGAGACCCAGTACTTC
once,TRBV29-1,TRBJ1-1,NA,CSVADILNTEAFF,TGCAGCGTTGCTGACATCTTGAACACTGAAGCTTTCTTT
NA,TRBV28,TRBJ1-2,TRBD1,CASSSEQGKGYGYTF,TGTGCCAGCAGTTCAGAACAGGGGAAAGGGTATGGCTACACCTTC
once,TRBV30,TRBJ2-7,NA,CAWSRATDIHEQYF,TGTGCCTGGAGTAGAGCTACAGATATACACGAGCAGTACTTC
NA,TRBV4-1,TRBJ2-3,NA,CASSHGRTGLILDTQYF,TGCGCCAGCAGCCACGGCAGGACTGGGTTAATTCTTGATACGCAGTATTTT